This TCR beta chain comes out of a study of shared clonotypes between healthy human individuals. As regards this clone: Antigen unknown.

The CDR3 extends over 15 amino acids. Germline trimming cut 6 bases from V and 2 bases from J; bases unmatched to any gene: 8. The germline CDR1 and CDR2 sequences are LNHDA and SQIVND (reference sequence). TCRdb's table, derived via immunoSEQ multiplex PCR, lists solely in-frame clones and lacks some. The sample holds around 750,000 clones, around 67% seen once. The study, taken as a whole, reports: Clonotypes which were not shared had lower generation probabilities than clonotypes that all four donors shared. Rarefaction indicated that sorted-subset sequencing remained incomplete although depth was large. Sampling covered blood only; tissue repertoires likely differ.

This TCR came from a young woman in good health. The sequencing input was memory CD4+ T cells sorted from blood. Indicated subset: CD45RA-negative fraction. The rearrangement links TRBV19 to TRBJ2-3; 7 bases fit TRBD1. CDR3 residues: CASRGDRVATDTQYF. The DNA for the CDR3 is TGTGCCAGTAGGGGGGACAGAGTTGCCACAGATACGCAGTATTTT.